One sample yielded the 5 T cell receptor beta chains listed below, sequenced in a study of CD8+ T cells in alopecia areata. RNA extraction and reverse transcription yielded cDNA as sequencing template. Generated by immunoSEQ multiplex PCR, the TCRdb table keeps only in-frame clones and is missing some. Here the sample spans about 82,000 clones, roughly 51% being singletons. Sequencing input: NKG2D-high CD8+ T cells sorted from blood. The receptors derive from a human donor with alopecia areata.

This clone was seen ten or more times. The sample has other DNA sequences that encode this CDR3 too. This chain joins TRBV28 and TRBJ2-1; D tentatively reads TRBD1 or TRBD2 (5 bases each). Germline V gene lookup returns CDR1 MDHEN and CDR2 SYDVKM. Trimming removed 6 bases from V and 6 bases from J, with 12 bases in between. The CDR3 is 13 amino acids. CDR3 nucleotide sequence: TGTGCCAGCAGCCTCCCCGGGACCAATGAGCAGTTCTTC. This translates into CASSLPGTNEQFF.

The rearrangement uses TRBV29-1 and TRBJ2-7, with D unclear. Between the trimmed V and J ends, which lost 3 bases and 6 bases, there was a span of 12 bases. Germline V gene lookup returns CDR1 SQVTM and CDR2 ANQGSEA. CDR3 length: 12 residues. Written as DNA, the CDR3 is TGCAGCGTTGAGGGCAGCGTAGGCGAGCAGTACTTC. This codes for CSVEGSVGEQYF.

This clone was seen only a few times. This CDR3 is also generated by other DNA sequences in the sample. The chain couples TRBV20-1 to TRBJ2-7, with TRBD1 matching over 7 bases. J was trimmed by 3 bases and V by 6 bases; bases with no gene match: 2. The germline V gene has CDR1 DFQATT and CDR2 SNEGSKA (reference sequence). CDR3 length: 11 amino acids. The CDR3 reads CSARDSYEQYF. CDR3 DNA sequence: TGCAGTGCCCGGGACAGCTACGAGCAGTACTTC.

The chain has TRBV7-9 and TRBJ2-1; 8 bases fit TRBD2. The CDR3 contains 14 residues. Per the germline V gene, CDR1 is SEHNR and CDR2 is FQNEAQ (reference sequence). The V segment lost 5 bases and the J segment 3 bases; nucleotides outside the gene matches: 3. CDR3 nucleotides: TGTGCCAGCAGCCTACTAGCGGACTACAATGAGCAGTTCTTC. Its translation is CASSLLADYNEQFF.

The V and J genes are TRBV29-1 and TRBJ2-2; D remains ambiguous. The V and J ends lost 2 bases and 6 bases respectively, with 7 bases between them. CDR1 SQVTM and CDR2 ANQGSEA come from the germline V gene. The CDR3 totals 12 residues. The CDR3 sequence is CSVERASGELFF. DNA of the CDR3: TGCAGCGTTGAAAGGGCATCCGGGGAGCTGTTTTTT.